This TCR beta chain was observed in a study of T cells in Graves' hyperthyroidism and ophthalmopathy. A remark on this clonotype: It may be a read error: a sequence one base away is much more abundant.

CDR3 length: 17 residues. Germline V gene lookup returns CDR1 MDHEN and CDR2 SYDVKM. V lost 5 bases, J lost 10 bases, and 19 bases stayed unmatched. A lack of ophthalmopathy progression within 18 months defined stable Graves' hyperthyroidism. A roughly 10 ml volume of fresh peripheral blood provided the PBMCs. From RNA transcripts, TCR beta CDR3 regions were amplified. RT-PCR in the first round (using the HTBI primer set) targeted the TCR CDR3. TCRdb called the multiplex PCR reads again in MiXCR, with one record for every CDR3 protein. The sample records under 800,000 distinct CDR3 sequences, 12% to 15% being singletons.

The rearrangement links TRBV28 to TRBJ2-5; 10 bases are a match to TRBD1. Sequencing was done on a sample of blood. This TCR came from a woman between 18 and 29 years old with Graves' hyperthyroidism. CDR3 residues: CASSRGATTGGKKIQYF. CDR3 nucleotides: TGTGCCAGCAGTAGGGGAGCTACGACAGGGGGCAAGAAGATCCAGTACTTC.